This T cell receptor (beta chain) is drawn from a study of OX40 agonist ivuxolimab in advanced cancers. Study conclusions and caveats: The CD4+ and CD8+ T cells in the blood had expanded clonally by week 6 at 0.1 to 3.0 mg/kg. Relative to CD4+, CD8+ T cells held more expanded clones on average.

TCRdb's table, derived via immunoSEQ multiplex PCR, lists solely in-frame clones and lacks some. Among about 64,000 clones listed, about 90% were seen once. V was cut by 2 bases and J by 1 base, with 9 bases left in between. Germline V gene lookup returns CDR1 LNHDA and CDR2 SQIVND (reference sequence). The CDR3 is made up of 15 amino acids. This clone has only a few counts. Its cognate antigen is unknown. This specimen was CD4+ or CD8+ T cells sorted from blood, taken in a trial of the OX40 agonist ivuxolimab. V and J are TRBV19 and TRBJ1-5; a possible D gene is TRBD1 (5 bases). This receptor was obtained from an adult with an advanced solid tumor such as melanoma, head and neck, liver or kidney cancer. The CDR3 DNA reads TGTGCCAGTAGTATACAGGGACGGAGCAATCAGCCCCAGCATTTT. Amino acid sequence: CASSIQGRSNQPQHF. The full variable domain, rest sourced from reference TRBV19 and TRBJ1-5, is DGGITQSPKYLFRKEGQNVTLSCEQNLNHDAMYWYRQDPGQGLRLIYYSQIVNDFQKGDIAEGYSVSREKKESFPLTVTSAQKNPTAFYLCASSIQGRSNQPQHFGDGTRLSIL.